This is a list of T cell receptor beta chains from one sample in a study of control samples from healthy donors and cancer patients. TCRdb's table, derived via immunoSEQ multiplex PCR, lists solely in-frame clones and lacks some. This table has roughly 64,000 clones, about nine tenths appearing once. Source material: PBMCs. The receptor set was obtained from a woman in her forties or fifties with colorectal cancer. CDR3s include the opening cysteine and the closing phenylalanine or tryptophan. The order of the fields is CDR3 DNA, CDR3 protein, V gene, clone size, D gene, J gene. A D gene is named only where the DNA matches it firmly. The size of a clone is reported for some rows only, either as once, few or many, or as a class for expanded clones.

TGTGCCAGCAGGGACACGGGGGACTATGGCTACACCTTC CASRDTGDYGYTF TRBV25-1 NA NA TRBJ1-2
TGTGCCAGCAGTGAAACCGCTAGCCCAGAGCTCCCCTACGAGCAGTACTTC CASSETASPELPYEQYF TRBV6-1 NA NA TRBJ2-7
TGTGCCAGCAGTTATCTTGATATCTCTGAAGCTTTCTTT CASSYLDISEAFF TRBV6-5 NA NA TRBJ1-1
TGTGCCAGCAGCGTAGGGGCAGGGGTGACCTACGAGCAGTACTTC CASSVGAGVTYEQYF TRBV9 NA NA TRBJ2-7
TGTGCCAGCATGAGTCGAATTGGCAATCAGCCCCAGCATTTT CASMSRIGNQPQHF TRBV6-5 NA NA TRBJ1-5
TGTGCCAGCAGCCAACTGACGGGAGTTGGTTCCGAGCAGTACTTC CASSQLTGVGSEQYF TRBV3-1/TRBV3-2 NA NA TRBJ2-7
TGTGCCAGTAGTACGATTGCAACTAATGAAAAACTGTTTTTT CASSTIATNEKLFF TRBV19 few NA TRBJ1-4
TGCAGTGCTAGTAGCCGCGGGGCTGGGGCCAACGTCCTGACTTTC CSASSRGAGANVLTF TRBV20-1 NA NA TRBJ2-6
TGTGCCAGCCTGGTTGGTAGCGGGAGTGTTTATGAGCAGTTCTTC CASLVGSGSVYEQFF TRBV6-5 once TRBD2 TRBJ2-1
TGTGCCAGCGGGGGAGGTGCAACTAATGAAAAACTGTTTTTT CASGGGATNEKLFF TRBV3-1/TRBV3-2 NA NA TRBJ1-4
TGTGCCAGTAGTATTCGGCGGGGACAGGGTTATGGCACCGGGGAGCTGTTTTTT CASSIRRGQGYGTGELFF TRBV19 NA TRBD1 TRBJ2-2
TGTGCCAGCAGCGTTGAAAAGGGCTCTGTGGCCAACGTCCTGACTTTC CASSVEKGSVANVLTF TRBV9 NA NA TRBJ2-6
TGTGCCAGTAGTATCAATTTGGGGAGCTCTGGGGCCAACGTCCTGACTTTC CASSINLGSSGANVLTF TRBV19 few NA TRBJ2-6
TGTGCCAGCAGACCTCCAGCGAGAGGAGAGACCCAGTACTTC CASRPPARGETQYF TRBV6-5 once NA TRBJ2-5
TGTGCCAGCAGTGAACACAGCCTCACCGGGGAGCTGTTTTTT CASSEHSLTGELFF TRBV6-4 NA NA TRBJ2-2
TGTGCCAGCAGCTTAGCGCATAACGGGGAGCTGTTTTTT CASSLAHNGELFF TRBV7-9 NA NA TRBJ2-2
TGTGCCAGCAGCCCCCGACAGGGGGGTGGCGAGCAGTACTTC CASSPRQGGGEQYF TRBV7-2 once TRBD1 TRBJ2-7
TGTGCCAGCAGTTTAGGGTCTTTTGGCTACACCTTC CASSLGSFGYTF TRBV28 NA NA TRBJ1-2
TGTGCCAGCAGCGTAGACGGGGATAGCACAGATACGCAGTATTTT CASSVDGDSTDTQYF TRBV9 NA NA TRBJ2-3
TGTGCCAGCAGTTTATCCCCCCCAGGCTACGAGCAGTACTTC CASSLSPPGYEQYF TRBV27 NA NA TRBJ2-7
TGTGCCAGCTCACCACCAAAAGGGTTTGGAAACACCATATATTTT CASSPPKGFGNTIYF TRBV18 NA NA TRBJ1-3
TGTGCCACCAGGGTCCTTGGTAGCAATCAGCCCCAGCATTTT CATRVLGSNQPQHF TRBV6-5 NA NA TRBJ1-5
TGTGCCAGCTCACCGAGCAGGGGGAACACTGAAGCTTTCTTT CASSPSRGNTEAFF TRBV18 NA NA TRBJ1-1
TGTGCCAGCAGCGATTCCGGGACAAAAAACATTCAGTACTTC CASSDSGTKNIQYF TRBV25-1 NA NA TRBJ2-4
TGTGCCTGGAGTCTCGGCGGGGCCTACGAGCAGTACTTC CAWSLGGAYEQYF TRBV30 once NA TRBJ2-7
TGTGCCAGCAGTCCCCGCGGAGCCGCAACTAATGAAAAACTGTTTTTT CASSPRGAATNEKLFF TRBV28 NA NA TRBJ1-4
TGTGCCAGCAGCTATGATAGCAATCAGCCCCAGCATTTT CASSYDSNQPQHF TRBV7-2 NA NA TRBJ1-5
TGTGCCGCCCAGAGCCGGGAGATATCTAGGGACGAGCAGTACTTC CAAQSREISRDEQYF TRBV28 NA NA TRBJ2-7
TGTGCCAGCAGTCTTCCGGGACTAGGTTCCTACGAGCAGTACTTC CASSLPGLGSYEQYF TRBV6-5 NA TRBD2 TRBJ2-7
TGTGCCAGCAGCTCCCAGGGACAGCGCAATGAGCAGTTCTTC CASSSQGQRNEQFF TRBV7-6 NA TRBD1 TRBJ2-1
TGTGCCAGCAGCCAGGGGGTAACTGAAGCTTTCTTT CASSQGVTEAFF TRBV9 NA TRBD1 TRBJ1-1
TGCGCCAGCAGCTTGGGACAGGGGCCCTACGAGCAGTACTTC CASSLGQGPYEQYF TRBV5-1 NA TRBD1 TRBJ2-7
TGTGCCAGCAGCTCAGACTCCGCCTACGAGCAGTACTTC CASSSDSAYEQYF TRBV25-1 NA NA TRBJ2-7
TGCGCCAGCAGCCAGTCCCGCGAGACTAGCGGGAGGGGTAATACGCAGTATTTT CASSQSRETSGRGNTQYF TRBV4-1 NA TRBD2 TRBJ2-3
TGCAGCGTTGAACTAGGGCACGAAAAATTGTTTTTT CSVELGHEKLFF TRBV29-1 NA NA TRBJ1-4
TGTGCCAGTAGTATAGGGATCGGGGTTAACACTGAAGCTTTCTTT CASSIGIGVNTEAFF TRBV19 once NA TRBJ1-1
TGCGCCAGCAGCTTGGACTTGAACACTGAAGCTTTCTTT CASSLDLNTEAFF TRBV5-1 few NA TRBJ1-1
TGTGCCAGCAGCGTAGGCGGGGTGGCAGATACGCAGTATTTT CASSVGGVADTQYF TRBV9 once NA TRBJ2-3
TGTGCCAGCAGCCAAGGGCGGACGGAAACCTATGGCTACACCTTC CASSQGRTETYGYTF TRBV3-1/TRBV3-2 NA NA TRBJ1-2
TGTGCCAGCAGCCAAGAGGGGATGGATCAGCAGTTCTTC CASSQEGMDQQFF TRBV4-2 few NA TRBJ2-1
TGTGCCAGCAGCCGACAGTTCGGACAGCCCCAGCATTTT CASSRQFGQPQHF TRBV6-4 NA NA TRBJ1-5
TGTGCCACAAACGGGTGGGCGGGTACGGATGAGCAGTTCTTC CATNGWAGTDEQFF TRBV30 NA NA TRBJ2-1
TGTGCCAGCAGTTACTACAGACAGGGGGGCTATGGCTACACCTTC CASSYYRQGGYGYTF TRBV6-2/TRBV6-3 NA TRBD1 TRBJ1-2
TGTGCCTGGAACCGTCCGAACACTGAAGCTTTCTTT CAWNRPNTEAFF TRBV30 NA NA TRBJ1-1
TGTGCCAGCAGCCAATCGACGAGTTCCGGTGGCTACACCTTC CASSQSTSSGGYTF TRBV16 once NA TRBJ1-2